This entry lists 21 T cell receptor beta chains sequenced from one sample in a study of vaccination and CD4 T cells after COVID-19. No antigen is known for these receptors. Treatment of the sample: approximately nine-day PBMC culture with coronavirus spike peptide pools or control peptides (ViraFEST assay). At the Johns Hopkins FTIC core, DNA taken from cultured CD4+ T cells was sequenced by way of the Oncomine TCR Beta short-read assay. TCRdb re-analysed the PCR reads in MiXCR, keeping a single row per CDR3 protein. The sample consists of 20,000 to 30,000 distinct CDR3 sequences, less than 65% of them appearing once. Sequencing was carried out using CD4+ T cells from blood, cultured in vitro. The receptors were gathered from a human donor who had recovered from COVID-19.

This clonotype was seen once. The chain combines TRBV11-2 with TRBJ1-1; D is unclear. The germline V gene encodes CDR1 SGHAT and CDR2 FQNNGV. V was trimmed by 5 bases and J by 6 bases, leaving 16 bases between them. The CDR3 is 14 amino acids. CDR3 sequence (DNA): TGTGCCAGCAGCCCTACGCGGGCTGCCGCTGAAGCTTTCTTT. Protein product: CASSPTRAAAEAFF.

There are a few counts of this clonotype. The chain employs TRBV27 and TRBJ1-1; D possibly corresponds to TRBD1 (6 bases). The germline gives CDR1 MNHEY, CDR2 SMNVEV (reference sequence). Trimming removed 1 base at V and 11 bases at J, with 23 bases between. The CDR3 runs to 16 residues. CDR3 loop: CASSLLGQGRQKRAFF. The CDR3 DNA sequence: TGTGCCAGCAGTTTATTAGGCCAGGGGCGACAAAAAAGGGCTTTCTTT.

V usage is TRBV27 and J usage is TRBJ2-3; 7 bases align to TRBD2. The ends lost 4 bases at V and 0 bases at J; junction bases unmatched: 1. Looked up from germline, CDR1 is MNHEY and CDR2 is SMNVEV (reference sequence). The CDR3 spans 14 residues. The CDR3, as DNA: TGTGCCAGCAGTTGGCGGGAGAGCACAGATACGCAGTATTTT. Translated: CASSWRESTDTQYF.

In this sample, this clonotype turned up once. This chain uses TRBV30 with TRBJ2-3, with D unclear. V lost 0 bases to trimming and J lost 0 bases, with 13 bases between them. This CDR3 has 16 residues. Per the germline V gene, CDR1 is GTSNPN and CDR2 is SVGIG (reference sequence). In DNA, the CDR3 is TGTGCCTGGAGTGTAATGTCGGGCTTAAGCACAGATACGCAGTATTTT. Its protein is CAWSVMSGLSTDTQYF.

V is TRBV15 and J is TRBJ2-5; 16 bases line up with TRBD2. The CDR3 extends over 19 amino acids. With V trimmed by 1 base and J by 5 bases, 10 bases remained unmatched. From germline, CDR1 is LNHNV and CDR2 YYDKDF (reference sequence). The chain's CDR3 is CATSRAIPGLAGGRETQYF. For the CDR3, the DNA is TGTGCCACCAGCAGAGCTATACCGGGACTAGCGGGAGGGAGGGAGACCCAGTACTTC.

The chain combines TRBV2 with TRBJ2-4; D possibly corresponds to TRBD2 (6 bases). The CDR3 has 16 residues. CDR1 is SNHLY, CDR2 FYNNEI, per germline. V lost 0 bases and J 1 base, leaving 10 bases between the germline ends. The CDR3 loop reads CASSEAGAGAKNIQYF. DNA of the CDR3: TGTGCCAGCAGTGAAGCAGGGGCGGGGGCCAAAAACATTCAGTACTTC.

This chain uses TRBV6-1 with TRBJ1-5; a weak D match, TRBD1 (6 bases). Germline-derived CDR1 and CDR2 are MNHNS and SASEGT. The CDR3 totals 14 residues. V was clipped by 7 bases and J by 2 bases, with 12 bases between them. CDR3 DNA: TGTGCCAGCACCAAGGACAGCCGCAATCAGCCCCAGCATTTT. Translated: CASTKDSRNQPQHF.

The sample holds one count of this clonotype. The gene calls are TRBV27 and TRBJ2-2, with 9 bases that match TRBD2. Per germline, CDR1 MNHEY and CDR2 SMNVEV (reference sequence). Germline trimming cut 2 bases from V and 6 bases from J; bases unmatched to any gene: 4. This CDR3 is built from 15 residues. DNA for the CDR3: TGTGCCAGCAGTTTAAAATTAGCGGGAGCCGGGGAGCTGTTTTTT. Translation gives CASSLKLAGAGELFF.

The rearrangement joins TRBV19 to TRBJ1-2, with 10 bases lining up with TRBD1. There are 13 residues in the CDR3. V trimming: 4 bases; J trimming: 7 bases; junction bases outside the gene matches: 3. Germline CDR1 LNHDA, CDR2 SQIVND (reference sequence). The CDR3 DNA reads TGTGCCAGTAGTAGACAGGGGGCGCGTGGCTACACCTTC. Residues: CASSRQGARGYTF.

This chain joins TRBV27 and TRBJ1-4; D call uncertain. The CDR3 length is 13 residues. Looked up from germline, CDR1 is MNHEY and CDR2 is SMNVEV (reference sequence). Trimming removed 6 bases at V and 8 bases at J, with 13 bases between. CDR3 protein: CASRLFGGEKLFF. CDR3 coding DNA: TGTGCCAGCAGGCTATTCGGTGGGGAAAAACTGTTTTTT.

The chain is built from TRBV15 and TRBJ2-7; D is unclear. In germline, CDR1 is LNHNV, CDR2 YYDKDF (reference sequence). CDR3 length: 13 residues. Trimming left V 3 bases short and J 2 bases short, with 8 bases between. CDR3 loop: CATSRAAAYEQYF. The CDR3, as DNA: TGTGCCACCAGCAGGGCAGCCGCCTACGAGCAGTACTTC.

The V call is TRBV21-1, the J call TRBJ1-1. TRBV21-1 represents a pseudogene. This CDR3 is built from 14 residues. The CDR3 loop reads CASSKEGGGPEAFF. The DNA of the CDR3 is TGTGCCAGCAGCAAAGAGGGGGGAGGGCCTGAAGCTTTCTTT.

V gene TRBV20-1 combines with J gene TRBJ1-2; 9 bases are a match to TRBD1. Germline assignment: CDR1 DFQATT and CDR2 SNEGSKA (reference sequence). V trimming: 0 bases; J trimming: 8 bases; junction bases outside the gene matches: 10. The CDR3 runs 15 residues. This CDR3 is CSAREGQGRLGGYTF. The CDR3 DNA reads as TGCAGTGCTAGAGAAGGACAGGGGCGGCTGGGGGGCTACACCTTC.

This clonotype occurred a few times. The V gene is TRBV10-1, the J gene TRBJ2-2, with TRBD2 as a possible D gene (5 bases). V lost 4 bases to trimming and J lost 1 base, with 10 bases between them. CDR1 WNHNN and CDR2 SYGVQD come from the germline V gene (reference sequence). This CDR3 contains 15 residues. Here the CDR3 DNA reads TGCGCCAGCAGTGCGCAGCGGATGAACACCGGGGAGCTGTTTTTT. Protein product: CASSAQRMNTGELFF.

This clonotype was found a few times. The chain has TRBV6-1 and TRBJ1-5, with D perhaps matching TRBD1 (6 bases). Germline assignment: CDR1 MNHNS and CDR2 SASEGT. The CDR3 is made up of 14 amino acids. The V gene lost 7 bases and the J gene lost 3 bases, with 13 bases spanning the gap. CDR3 in DNA: TGTGCCAGCATTTTTGACAGGACCAATCAGCCCCAGCATTTT. Its translation is CASIFDRTNQPQHF.

The chain employs TRBV6-2 or TRBV6-3 and TRBJ2-1; 9 bases match TRBD2. CDR3 length equals 17 residues. V shed 8 bases, J shed 7 bases, and the junction held 18 bases outside the gene matches. CDR1 and CDR2 (germline): MNHEY, SVGEGT. The CDR3 DNA is TGTGCCAGCGACTCTGGGGTTTTAGCGGGAGTGTCGAATGAGCAGTTCTTC. Encoded protein: CASDSGVLAGVSNEQFF.

This chain connects TRBV2 to TRBJ1-6, with a possible D match to TRBD1 (5 bases). Germline V gene data show CDR1 as SNHLY and CDR2 as FYNNEI. V lost 2 bases to trimming and J lost 5 bases, with 10 bases between them. This CDR3 is built from 15 residues. The CDR3 spells CASSERQGHNSPLHF. CDR3 nucleotide sequence: TGTGCCAGCAGTGAAAGGCAGGGTCATAATTCACCCCTCCACTTT.

The V call is TRBV27, the J call TRBJ1-2, with 9 bases matching TRBD1. The CDR3 contains 14 residues. CDR1 and CDR2 (germline): MNHEY, SMNVEV (reference sequence). V shed 6 bases, J shed 8 bases, and the junction held 10 bases outside the gene matches. The CDR3 region has the DNA TGTGCCAGCAGCCGAACCGGGACAGGGAAGGGCTACACCTTC. It encodes CASSRTGTGKGYTF.

V and J are TRBV20-1 and TRBJ1-2; D might be TRBD1 (6 bases). Trimming removed 8 bases at V and 1 base at J, with 11 bases between. The length of the CDR3 is 12 residues. Germline lookup yields CDR1 DFQATT and CDR2 SNEGSKA (reference sequence). The CDR3 spells CSPVRGNYGYTF. CDR3 DNA: TGCAGTCCCGTCAGGGGTAACTATGGCTACACCTTC.

The chain employs TRBV24-1 and TRBJ2-1; D uncertain. Trimming removed 4 bases from V and 0 bases from J, with 15 bases in between. The CDR3 spans 17 residues. Germline V gene sequence: CDR1 KGHDR, CDR2 SFDVKD. The CDR3 nucleotides are TGTGCCACCAGTGACTCCACCTCAATTAGCTCCTACAATGAGCAGTTCTTC. It codes for CATSDSTSISSYNEQFF.

The V call is TRBV5-1, the J call TRBJ2-1, with 8 bases aligning to TRBD2. Per the germline V gene, CDR1 is SGHRS and CDR2 is YFSETQ. The length of the CDR3 is 14 residues. V shed 2 bases, J shed 7 bases, and the junction held 5 bases outside the gene matches. CDR3 sequence reads: CASSFTGTRNEQFF. The CDR3, as DNA: TGCGCCAGCAGCTTTACCGGGACTAGAAATGAGCAGTTCTTC.